The following is a T cell receptor beta chain sequence with its context. Primers for the PCR totalled 60 Vbeta and 13 Jbeta. Clones were read by immunoSEQ multiplex PCR, and TCRdb kept only the in-frame ones, dropping some. This table holds about 140,000 clones, 60% to 80% found once. These data are taken from a study of cytomegalovirus exposure and HLA in healthy donors. The clonotype originates from a male donor in good health and CMV-seronegative. The sample consisted of PBMCs.

The CDR3 nucleotides read TGTGCCAGCAGCGTAGATCCCGGGGGGGCCGGGGAGCTGTTTTTT. Its protein is CASSVDPGGAGELFF. The chain carries TRBV9 and TRBJ2-2; 8 bases match TRBD2. The CDR3 totals 15 residues. V shed 0 bases and J 6 bases; nucleotides not matched to a gene: 4. Germline V lookup: CDR1 SGDLS, CDR2 YYNGEE.